Listed here are 23 T cell receptor beta chains from one sample, sequenced in a study of shared clonotypes between healthy human individuals. Generated by immunoSEQ multiplex PCR, the TCRdb table keeps only in-frame clones and is missing some. The sample has some 2.1 million clones, 85% to 95% seen once. Material for sequencing was naive CD4+ T cells sorted from blood. This sample's subset: CD45RA+ positively selected. These receptors were taken from a man younger than 35 in good health.

This chain joins TRBV5-3 and TRBJ2-1; D may be TRBD1 (6 bases). TRBV5-3 qualifies as an ORF whose function is uncertain. CDR3 size: 15 residues. V lost 5 bases and J lost 6, with 18 bases in between. This CDR3 reads CARSSGTIEGNEQFF. The CDR3 nucleotides are TGTGCCAGAAGTTCCGGGACAATTGAGGGCAATGAGCAGTTCTTC.

The chain employs TRBV6-1 and TRBJ2-1; a possible D gene is TRBD2 (6 bases). The CDR3 totals 14 residues. Germline V gives CDR1 MNHNS, CDR2 SASEGT. Trimming removed 10 bases from V and 0 bases from J, with 13 bases in between. The CDR3 loop reads CATLADYSYNEQFF. The DNA of the CDR3 is TGTGCCACCTTAGCGGACTACTCCTACAATGAGCAGTTCTTC.

This chain connects TRBV2 to TRBJ2-1; weak D call: TRBD2 (5 bases). Germline lookup yields CDR1 SNHLY and CDR2 FYNNEI. The CDR3 length is 15 residues. The germline V and J ends were trimmed by 1 base and 6 bases, with 13 bases remaining between them. CDR3 amino acids: CASSEELGPTNEQFF. The CDR3 coding sequence is TGTGCCAGCAGTGAAGAACTAGGGCCTACCAATGAGCAGTTCTTC.

Concerning this clone: Germline is not matched at one junction end, which may reflect a read error. The chain recombines TRBV28 with TRBJ2-7; the match to TRBD1 covers 10 bases. Germline loops: CDR1 MDHEN, CDR2 SYDVKM. This CDR3 comprises 10 residues. The CDR3 is CASSWDRGTF. In DNA form, the CDR3 reads TGTGCCAGCAGTTGGGACAGGGGTACCTTC.

This rearrangement joins TRBV6-5 to TRBJ1-1; a weak D match, TRBD1 (6 bases). The length of the CDR3 is 15 residues. The V gene lost 0 bases and the J gene lost 1 base, with 9 bases spanning the gap. The germline V gene has CDR1 MNHEY and CDR2 SVGAGI. The CDR3 DNA is TGTGCCAGCAGTTACTCGGGGGCGACGAACACTGAAGCTTTCTTT. This encodes CASSYSGATNTEAFF.

This sequence joins TRBV19 and TRBJ1-5; D is unresolved. V was cut by 4 bases and J by 4 bases, with 8 bases left in between. CDR1 LNHDA and CDR2 SQIVND come from the germline V gene (reference sequence). The CDR3 is 13 amino acids. The CDR3 spells CASSNPGNQPQHF. As DNA, the CDR3 is TGTGCCAGTAGTAATCCAGGAAATCAGCCCCAGCATTTT.

This clone was counted only a few times. This chain joins TRBV5-4 and TRBJ1-2; 7 bases map to TRBD1. The CDR3 extends over 13 amino acids. Germline CDR1 SGHNT, CDR2 YYREEE (reference sequence). V lost 1 base, J lost 6 bases, and 3 bases stayed unmatched. The chain's CDR3 is CASSLIGTDGYTF. CDR3 coding DNA: TGTGCCAGCAGCTTGATCGGGACAGATGGCTACACCTTC.

This rearrangement joins TRBV6-1 to TRBJ2-6; D not resolved. CDR3 length: 12 amino acids. The V and J ends lost 0 bases and 9 bases respectively, with 3 bases between them. Germline V gene lookup returns CDR1 MNHNS and CDR2 SASEGT. CDR3 coding DNA: TGTGCCAGCAGTGAAGCGGGCAACGTCCTGACTTTC. Translation: CASSEAGNVLTF.

V gene TRBV6-6 combines with J gene TRBJ2-5; 8 bases are shared with TRBD2. The CDR3 has 16 amino acids. Looked up from germline, CDR1 is MNHNY and CDR2 is SVGAGI (reference sequence). J lost 4 bases, V lost 6 bases, and 13 bases had no gene match. The CDR3, as DNA: TGTGCCAGCAGCTTCGTAAGCGGGGGCGGGGCAGAGACCCAGTACTTC. As protein: CASSFVSGGGAETQYF.

The chain has TRBV13 and TRBJ2-1; 13 bases are a match to TRBD2. V shed 5 bases, J shed 7 bases, and the junction held 5 bases outside the gene matches. Germline V gene sequence: CDR1 PRHDT, CDR2 FYEKMQ (reference sequence). The CDR3 runs to 15 residues. The CDR3: CASSLRLAGGNEQFF. The DNA of the CDR3 is TGTGCCAGCAGCCTTCGACTAGCGGGGGGAAATGAGCAGTTCTTC.

The genes are TRBV27 and TRBJ1-2; D gene unclear. Germline CDR1 reads MNHEY; CDR2 reads SMNVEV (reference sequence). V lost 1 base to trimming and J lost 5 bases, with 20 bases between them. The CDR3 has 17 residues. Written as DNA, the CDR3 is TGTGCCAGCAGTTTATACCGAGGGAACCTCCCCTTATATGGCTACACCTTC. It yields the protein CASSLYRGNLPLYGYTF.

Only one count was recorded for this clone. The chain links TRBV30 to TRBJ2-3, with 8 bases identical to TRBD1. The CDR3 sequence is 14 residues long. Per the germline V gene, CDR1 is GTSNPN and CDR2 is SVGIG (reference sequence). After removal of 5 bases from V and 5 bases from J, the junction contained 9 bases not matched to a gene. The CDR3 nucleotides are TGTGCCTGGGTGTTGGGACAGGTCGAAGATACGCAGTATTTT. It specifies CAWVLGQVEDTQYF.

The genes are TRBV5-1 and TRBJ2-5; D is possibly TRBD1 (5 bases). Germline assignment: CDR1 SGHRS and CDR2 YFSETQ. With 0 bases removed from V and 5 bases from J, the gap between germline ends came to 14 bases. This CDR3 comprises 15 residues. This CDR3 reads CASSLGQGSRETQYF. The DNA of the CDR3 is TGCGCCAGCAGCTTGGGGCAGGGTTCTCGGGAGACCCAGTACTTC.

The rearrangement joins TRBV6-1 to TRBJ1-3, with 11 bases fitting TRBD1. The germline CDR1 and CDR2 sequences are MNHNS and SASEGT. With 2 bases clipped from V and 2 bases from J, the junction kept 11 bases outside the gene matches. The CDR3 has 19 residues. The DNA of the CDR3 is TGTGCCAGCAGTGAATATTACCCCGGGACAGGGGGAACTGGAAACACCATATATTTT. Translation gives CASSEYYPGTGGTGNTIYF.

This chain joins TRBV9 and TRBJ2-7; 8 bases match TRBD1. CDR3 length equals 13 residues. The germline CDR1 and CDR2 sequences are SGDLS and YYNGEE. V lost 0 bases, J lost 7 bases, and 3 bases stayed unmatched. CDR3 nucleotide sequence: TGTGCCAGCAGCGTAGAGGGGACAGGTGAGCAGTACTTC. Translated: CASSVEGTGEQYF.

The chain combines TRBV13 with TRBJ1-1; 10 bases fit TRBD1. The CDR3 spans 20 residues. The V segment lost 3 bases and the J segment 4 bases; nucleotides outside the gene matches: 20. Germline loops: CDR1 PRHDT, CDR2 FYEKMQ (reference sequence). CDR3 nucleotides: TGTGCCAGCAGCTTGCTCGGGACAGGGGTGAAGGAGAGAGGTACCACTGAAGCTTTCTTT. This codes for CASSLLGTGVKERGTTEAFF.

The CDR3 here is CASKLFNSYGYTF. CDR3 nucleotide sequence: TGTGCCAGCAAGTTATTTAACAGCTATGGCTACACCTTC. V is TRBV6-5 and J is TRBJ1-2; no clear D. The CDR3 spans 13 residues. Trimming removed 7 bases from V and 4 bases from J, with 13 bases in between. Germline values: CDR1 MNHEY, CDR2 SVGAGI.

V usage is TRBV10-3 and J usage is TRBJ1-2; 9 positions agree with TRBD1. CDR1 and CDR2 (germline): ENHRY, SYGVKD. Germline trimming cut 4 bases from V and 6 bases from J; bases unmatched to any gene: 12. This CDR3 contains 16 residues. The CDR3 loop is CAISGENRGRRHGYTF. The CDR3 nucleotides are TGTGCCATCAGTGGGGAAAACAGGGGGCGCAGGCATGGCTACACCTTC.

The J gene is TRBJ2-2, the V gene TRBV30; TRBD1 matches at 10 bases. This CDR3 spans 12 amino acids. With V trimmed by 1 base and J by 14 bases, 4 bases remained unmatched. Germline V lookup: CDR1 GTSNPN, CDR2 SVGIG (reference sequence). The CDR3: CAWSGGQGPLFF. CDR3 DNA sequence: TGTGCCTGGAGTGGGGGACAGGGGCCCCTGTTTTTT.

The J gene is TRBJ2-7, the V gene TRBV5-4; 14 bases line up with TRBD2. V dropped 0 bases and J dropped 7; count of bases not matched to a gene: 3. The CDR3 consists of 15 residues. Germline CDR1 reads SGHNT; CDR2 reads YYREEE (reference sequence). Here the CDR3 reads CASSLVTSGREEQYF. CDR3 coding DNA: TGTGCCAGCAGCTTGGTGACTAGCGGGAGGGAGGAGCAGTACTTC.

In this sample, this clone turned up a few times. The chain has TRBV30 and TRBJ1-1; 8 positions agree with TRBD1. This CDR3 comprises 13 residues. Trimming removed 4 bases from V and 4 bases from J; junction bases left unmatched: 5. Germline V CDR1 and CDR2: GTSNPN, SVGIG (reference sequence). This CDR3 reads CAWMRQGATEAFF. CDR3 DNA sequence: TGTGCCTGGATGCGCCAGGGGGCCACTGAAGCTTTCTTT. The full variable domain, with the rest looked up from reference TRBV30 and TRBJ1-1, is SQTIHQWPATLVQPVGSPLSLECTVEGTSNPNLYWYRQAAGRGLQLLFYSVGIGQISSEVPQNLSASRPQDRQFILSSKKLLLSDSGFYLCAWMRQGATEAFFGQGTRLTVV.

This chain joins TRBV4-1 and TRBJ2-7; tentatively, D is TRBD1 or TRBD2 (6 bases each). Germline lookup yields CDR1 MGHRA and CDR2 YSYEKL. Trimming stripped 5 bases from V and 7 bases from J, with 15 bases between. CDR3 length: 13 amino acids. CDR3 DNA: TGCGCCAGCAGCAGACTGGGGGCGGGGGAGCAGTACTTC. Its protein product is CASSRLGAGEQYF.

V and J are TRBV6-5 and TRBJ2-3; 11 positions match TRBD1. Trimming cost V 7 bases and J 0 bases; bases outside gene matches: 3. CDR3 size: 15 residues. Germline V gene data show CDR1 as MNHEY and CDR2 as SVGAGI. The chain's CDR3 is CASKGQGASTDTQYF. The DNA for the CDR3 is TGTGCCAGCAAAGGACAGGGGGCGAGCACAGATACGCAGTATTTT.